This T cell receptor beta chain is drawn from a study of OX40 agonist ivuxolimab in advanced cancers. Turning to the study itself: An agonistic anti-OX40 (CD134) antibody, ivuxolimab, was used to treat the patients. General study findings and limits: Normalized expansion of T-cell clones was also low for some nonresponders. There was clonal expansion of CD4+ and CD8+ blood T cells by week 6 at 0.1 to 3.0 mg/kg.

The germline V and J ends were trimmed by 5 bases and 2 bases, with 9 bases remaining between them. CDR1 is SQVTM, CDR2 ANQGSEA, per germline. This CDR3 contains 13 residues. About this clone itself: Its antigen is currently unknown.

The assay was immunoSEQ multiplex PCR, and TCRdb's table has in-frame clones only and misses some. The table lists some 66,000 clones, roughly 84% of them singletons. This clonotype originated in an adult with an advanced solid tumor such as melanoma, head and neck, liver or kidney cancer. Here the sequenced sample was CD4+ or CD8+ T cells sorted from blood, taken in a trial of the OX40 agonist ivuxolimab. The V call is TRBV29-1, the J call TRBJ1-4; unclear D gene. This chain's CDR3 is CSVRTFTNEKLFF. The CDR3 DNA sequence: TGCAGCGTTCGGACGTTTACTAATGAAAAACTGTTTTTT.